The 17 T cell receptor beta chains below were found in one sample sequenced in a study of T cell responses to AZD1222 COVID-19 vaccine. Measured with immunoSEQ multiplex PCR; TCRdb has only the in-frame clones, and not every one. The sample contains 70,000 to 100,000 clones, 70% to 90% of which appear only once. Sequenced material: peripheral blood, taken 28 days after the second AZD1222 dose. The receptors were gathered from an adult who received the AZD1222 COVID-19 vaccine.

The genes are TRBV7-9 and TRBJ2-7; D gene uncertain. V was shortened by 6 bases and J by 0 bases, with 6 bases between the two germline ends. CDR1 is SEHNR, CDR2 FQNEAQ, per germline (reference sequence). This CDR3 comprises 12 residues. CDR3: CASSRSSYEQYF. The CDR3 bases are TGTGCCAGCAGTCGTAGCTCCTACGAGCAGTACTTC.

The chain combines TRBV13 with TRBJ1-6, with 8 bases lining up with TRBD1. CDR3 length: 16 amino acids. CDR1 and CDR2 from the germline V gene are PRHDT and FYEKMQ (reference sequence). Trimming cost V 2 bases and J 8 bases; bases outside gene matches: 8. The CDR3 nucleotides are TGTGCCAGCAGCTTAAGGAGGACAGGGAGGCATTCACCCCTCCACTTT. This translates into CASSLRRTGRHSPLHF.

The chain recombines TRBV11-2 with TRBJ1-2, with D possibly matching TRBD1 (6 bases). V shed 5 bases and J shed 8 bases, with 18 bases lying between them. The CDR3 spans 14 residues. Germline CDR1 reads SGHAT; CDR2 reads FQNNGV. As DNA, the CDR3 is TGTGCCAGCAGCCACCAGCGGCAGGGGAACGGCTACACCTTC. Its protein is CASSHQRQGNGYTF.

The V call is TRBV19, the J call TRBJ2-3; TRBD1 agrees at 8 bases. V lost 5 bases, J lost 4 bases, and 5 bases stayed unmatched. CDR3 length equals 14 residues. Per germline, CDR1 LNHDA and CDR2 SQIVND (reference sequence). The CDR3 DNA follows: TGTGCCAGTAGTGTGGACAGGGTTGCAGATACGCAGTATTTT. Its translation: CASSVDRVADTQYF.

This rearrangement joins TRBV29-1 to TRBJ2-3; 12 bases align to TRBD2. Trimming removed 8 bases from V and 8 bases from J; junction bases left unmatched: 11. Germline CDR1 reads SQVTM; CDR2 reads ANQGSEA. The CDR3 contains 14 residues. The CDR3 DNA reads TGCAGCCTTACACTAGCGGGGGGAGGTGGTACGCAGTATTTT. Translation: CSLTLAGGGGTQYF.

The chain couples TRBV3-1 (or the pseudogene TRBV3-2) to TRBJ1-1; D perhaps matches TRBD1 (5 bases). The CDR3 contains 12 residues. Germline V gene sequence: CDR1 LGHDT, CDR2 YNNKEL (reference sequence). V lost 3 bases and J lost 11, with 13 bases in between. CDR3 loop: CASSQDAGWAFF. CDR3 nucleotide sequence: TGTGCCAGCAGCCAGGATGCAGGGTGGGCTTTCTTT.

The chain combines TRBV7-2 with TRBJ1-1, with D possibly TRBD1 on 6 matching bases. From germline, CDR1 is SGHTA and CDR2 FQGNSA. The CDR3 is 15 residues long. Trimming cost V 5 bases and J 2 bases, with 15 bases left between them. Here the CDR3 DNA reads TGTGCCAGCAGCCCAAGGACAGAGCGTAACACTGAAGCTTTCTTT. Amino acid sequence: CASSPRTERNTEAFF.

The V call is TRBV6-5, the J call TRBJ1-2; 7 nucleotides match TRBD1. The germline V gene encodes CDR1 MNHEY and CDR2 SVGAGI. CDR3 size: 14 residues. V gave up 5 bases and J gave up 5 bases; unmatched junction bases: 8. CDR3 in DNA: TGTGCCAGCAGTCCAACAGGACAGGTATATGGCTACACCTTC. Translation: CASSPTGQVYGYTF.

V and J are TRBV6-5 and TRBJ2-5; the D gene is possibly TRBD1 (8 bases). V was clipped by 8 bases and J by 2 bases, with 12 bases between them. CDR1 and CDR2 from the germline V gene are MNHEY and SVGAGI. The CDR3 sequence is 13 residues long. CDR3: CASERDRQETQYF. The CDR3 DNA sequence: TGTGCCAGCGAGCGGGACAGGCAAGAGACCCAGTACTTC.

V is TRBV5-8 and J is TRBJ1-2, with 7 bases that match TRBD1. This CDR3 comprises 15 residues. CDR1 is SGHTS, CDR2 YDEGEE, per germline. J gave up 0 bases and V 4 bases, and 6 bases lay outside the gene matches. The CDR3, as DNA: TGTGCCAGCAGCGACCGGACAGGATCTAACTATGGCTACACCTTC. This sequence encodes CASSDRTGSNYGYTF.

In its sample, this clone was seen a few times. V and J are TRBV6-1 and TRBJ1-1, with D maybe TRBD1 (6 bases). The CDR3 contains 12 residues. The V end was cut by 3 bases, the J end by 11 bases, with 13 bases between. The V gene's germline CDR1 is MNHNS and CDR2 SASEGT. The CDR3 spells CASSDPGVGAFF. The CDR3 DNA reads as TGTGCCAGCAGTGATCCAGGGGTAGGGGCTTTCTTT.

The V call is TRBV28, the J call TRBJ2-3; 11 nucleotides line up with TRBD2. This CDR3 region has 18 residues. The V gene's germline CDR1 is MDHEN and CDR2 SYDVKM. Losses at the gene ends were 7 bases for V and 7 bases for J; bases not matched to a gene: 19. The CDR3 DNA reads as TGTGCCAGCAATCGCCTTAGCGGGAGGGCCGAATTTTTTCATACGCAGTATTTT. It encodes CASNRLSGRAEFFHTQYF. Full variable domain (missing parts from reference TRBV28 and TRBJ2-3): DVKVTQSSRYLVKRTGEKVFLECVQDMDHENMFWYRQDPGLGLRLIYFSYDVKMKEKGDIPEGYSVSREKKERFSLILESASTNQTSMYLCASNRLSGRAEFFHTQYFGPGTRLTVL.

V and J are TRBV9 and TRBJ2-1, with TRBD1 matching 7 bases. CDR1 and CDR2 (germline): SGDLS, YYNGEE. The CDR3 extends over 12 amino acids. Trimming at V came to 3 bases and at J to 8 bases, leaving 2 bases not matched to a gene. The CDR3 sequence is CASSGQGYEQFF. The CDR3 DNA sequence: TGTGCCAGCAGCGGACAGGGCTATGAGCAGTTCTTC.

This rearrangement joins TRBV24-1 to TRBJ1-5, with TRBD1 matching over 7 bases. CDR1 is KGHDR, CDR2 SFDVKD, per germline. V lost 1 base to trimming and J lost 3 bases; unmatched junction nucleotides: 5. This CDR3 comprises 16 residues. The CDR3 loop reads CATSDLKGADNQPQHF. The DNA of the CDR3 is TGTGCCACCAGTGATTTAAAGGGGGCTGACAATCAGCCCCAGCATTTT.

The CDR3 loop is CASRLGDARGPYSNQPQHF. For the CDR3, the DNA is TGTGCAAGTCGCTTAGGGGACGCCCGGGGACCGTATAGCAATCAGCCCCAGCATTTT. The J gene is TRBJ1-5, the V gene TRBV12-2. TRBV12-2 is reported as a pseudogene. The CDR3 is 19 amino acids.

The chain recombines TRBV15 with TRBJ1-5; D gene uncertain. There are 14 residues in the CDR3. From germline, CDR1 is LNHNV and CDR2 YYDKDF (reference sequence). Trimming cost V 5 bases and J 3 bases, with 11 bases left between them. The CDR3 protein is CATSRGRDNQPQHF. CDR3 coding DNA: TGTGCCACCAGCCGCGGACGGGACAATCAGCCCCAGCATTTT.

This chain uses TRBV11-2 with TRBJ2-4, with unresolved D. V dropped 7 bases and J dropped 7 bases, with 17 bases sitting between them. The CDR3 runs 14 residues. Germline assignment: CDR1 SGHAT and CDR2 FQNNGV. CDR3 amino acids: CASTPTLTANIQYF. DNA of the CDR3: TGTGCCAGCACCCCGACCCTGACGGCTAACATTCAGTACTTC.